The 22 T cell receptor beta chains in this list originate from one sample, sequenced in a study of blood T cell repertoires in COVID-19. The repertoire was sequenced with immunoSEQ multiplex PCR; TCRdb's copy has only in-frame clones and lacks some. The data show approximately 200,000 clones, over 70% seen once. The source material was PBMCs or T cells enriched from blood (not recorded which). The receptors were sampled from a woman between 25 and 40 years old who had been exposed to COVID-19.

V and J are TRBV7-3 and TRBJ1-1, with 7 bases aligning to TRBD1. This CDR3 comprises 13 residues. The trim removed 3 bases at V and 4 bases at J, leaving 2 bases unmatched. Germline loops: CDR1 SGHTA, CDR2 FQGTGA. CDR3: CASSFGTATEAFF. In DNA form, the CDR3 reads TGTGCCAGCAGCTTTGGGACAGCCACTGAAGCTTTCTTT.

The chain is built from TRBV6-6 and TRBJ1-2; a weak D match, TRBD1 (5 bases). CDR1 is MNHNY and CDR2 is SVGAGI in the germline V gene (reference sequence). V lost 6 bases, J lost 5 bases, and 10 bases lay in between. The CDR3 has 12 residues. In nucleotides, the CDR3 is TGTGCCAGCAGCCCCACAGGTTATGGCTACACCTTC. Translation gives CASSPTGYGYTF.

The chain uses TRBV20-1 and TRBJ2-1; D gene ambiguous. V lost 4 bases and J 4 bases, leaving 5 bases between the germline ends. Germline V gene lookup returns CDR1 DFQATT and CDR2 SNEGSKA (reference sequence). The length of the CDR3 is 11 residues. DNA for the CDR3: TGCAGTGCTAAACAGTACAATGAGCAGTTCTTC. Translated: CSAKQYNEQFF.

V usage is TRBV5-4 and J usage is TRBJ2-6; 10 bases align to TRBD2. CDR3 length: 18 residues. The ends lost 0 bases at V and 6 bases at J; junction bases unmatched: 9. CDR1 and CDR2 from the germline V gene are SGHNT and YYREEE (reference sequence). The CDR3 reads CASSLDGIAGGPANVLTF. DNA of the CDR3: TGTGCCAGCAGCTTGGACGGGATAGCGGGAGGCCCGGCCAACGTCCTGACTTTC.

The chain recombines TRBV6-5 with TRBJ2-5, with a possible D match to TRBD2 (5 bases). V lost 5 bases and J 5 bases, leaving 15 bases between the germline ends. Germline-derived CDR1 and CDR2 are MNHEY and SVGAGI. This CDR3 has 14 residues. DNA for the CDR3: TGTGCCAGCAGTACAACTAGAGCGGTGGAGACCCAGTACTTC. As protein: CASSTTRAVETQYF.

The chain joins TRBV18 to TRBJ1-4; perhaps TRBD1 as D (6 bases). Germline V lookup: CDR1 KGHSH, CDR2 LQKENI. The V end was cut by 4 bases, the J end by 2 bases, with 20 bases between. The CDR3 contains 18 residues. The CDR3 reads CASSLQFQQGPTNEKLFF. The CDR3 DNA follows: TGTGCCAGCTCACTCCAATTTCAACAGGGTCCCACTAATGAAAAACTGTTTTTT.

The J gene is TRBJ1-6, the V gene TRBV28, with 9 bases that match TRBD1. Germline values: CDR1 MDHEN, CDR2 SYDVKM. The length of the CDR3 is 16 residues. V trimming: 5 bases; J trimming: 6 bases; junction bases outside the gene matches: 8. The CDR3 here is CASSNRGRGGNSPLHF. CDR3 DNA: TGTGCCAGCAGTAACAGGGGGCGGGGTGGTAATTCACCCCTCCACTTT. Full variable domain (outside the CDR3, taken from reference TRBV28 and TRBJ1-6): DVKVTQSSRYLVKRTGEKVFLECVQDMDHENMFWYRQDPGLGLRLIYFSYDVKMKEKGDIPEGYSVSREKKERFSLILESASTNQTSMYLCASSNRGRGGNSPLHFGNGTRLTVT.

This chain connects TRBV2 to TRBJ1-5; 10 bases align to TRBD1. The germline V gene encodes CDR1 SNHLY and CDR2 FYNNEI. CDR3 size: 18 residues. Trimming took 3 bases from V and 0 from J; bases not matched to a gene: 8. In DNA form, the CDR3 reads TGTGCCAGCAGTGAGAGGGACAGGGGTCTATATAGCAATCAGCCCCAGCATTTT. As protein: CASSERDRGLYSNQPQHF.

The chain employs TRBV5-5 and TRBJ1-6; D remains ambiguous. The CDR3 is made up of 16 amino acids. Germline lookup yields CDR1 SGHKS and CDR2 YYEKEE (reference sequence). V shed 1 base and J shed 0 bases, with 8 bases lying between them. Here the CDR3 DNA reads TGTGCCAGCAGCTTGCTTGGGAGCTCCTATAATTCACCCCTCCACTTT. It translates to CASSLLGSSYNSPLHF.

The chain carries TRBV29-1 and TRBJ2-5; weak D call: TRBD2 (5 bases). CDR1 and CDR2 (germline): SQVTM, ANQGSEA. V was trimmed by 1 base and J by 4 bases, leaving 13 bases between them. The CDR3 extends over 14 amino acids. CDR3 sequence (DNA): TGCAGCGTTGAAGGCGGGCGGCTGCGAGAGACCCAGTACTTC. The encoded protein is CSVEGGRLRETQYF.

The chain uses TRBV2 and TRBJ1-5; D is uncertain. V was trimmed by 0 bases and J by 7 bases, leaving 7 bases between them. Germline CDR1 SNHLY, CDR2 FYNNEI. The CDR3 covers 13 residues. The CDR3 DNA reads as TGTGCCAGCAGTGAAGCGCGAGGGCAGCCCCAGCATTTT. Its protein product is CASSEARGQPQHF.

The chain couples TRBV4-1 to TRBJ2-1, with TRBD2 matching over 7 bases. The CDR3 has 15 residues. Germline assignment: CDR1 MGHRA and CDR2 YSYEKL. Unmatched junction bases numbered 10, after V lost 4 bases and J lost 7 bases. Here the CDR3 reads CASSLGRREYNEQFF. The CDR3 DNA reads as TGCGCCAGCAGCCTGGGGAGGCGGGAGTATAATGAGCAGTTCTTC.

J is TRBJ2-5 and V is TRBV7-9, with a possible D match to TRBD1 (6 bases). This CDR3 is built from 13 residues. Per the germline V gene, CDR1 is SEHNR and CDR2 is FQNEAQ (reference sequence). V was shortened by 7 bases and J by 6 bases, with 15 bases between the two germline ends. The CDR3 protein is CASISRQGKTQYF. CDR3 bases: TGTGCCAGCATCTCCCGGCAGGGGAAGACCCAGTACTTC.

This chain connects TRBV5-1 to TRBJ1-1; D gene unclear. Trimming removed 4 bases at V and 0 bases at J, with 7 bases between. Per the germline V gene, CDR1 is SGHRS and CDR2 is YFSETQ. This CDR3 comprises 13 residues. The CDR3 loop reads CASSPTMNTEAFF. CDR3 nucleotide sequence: TGCGCCAGCAGCCCGACAATGAACACTGAAGCTTTCTTT.

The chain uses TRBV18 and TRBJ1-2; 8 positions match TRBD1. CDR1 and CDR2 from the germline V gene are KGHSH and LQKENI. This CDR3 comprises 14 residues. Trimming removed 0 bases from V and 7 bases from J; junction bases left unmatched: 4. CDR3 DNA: TGTGCCAGCTCACCACCCGGGACAGGACGTGGCTACACCTTC. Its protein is CASSPPGTGRGYTF. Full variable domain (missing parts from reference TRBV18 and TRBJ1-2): NAGVMQNPRHLVRRRGQEARLRCSPMKGHSHVYWYRQLPEEGLKFMVYLQKENIIDESGMPKERFSAEFPKEGPSILRIQQVVRGDSAAYFCASSPPGTGRGYTFGSGTRLTVV.

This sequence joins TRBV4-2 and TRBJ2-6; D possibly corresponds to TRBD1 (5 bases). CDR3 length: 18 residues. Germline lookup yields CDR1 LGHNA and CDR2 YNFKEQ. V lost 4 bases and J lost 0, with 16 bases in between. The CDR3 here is CASSPQGRDFSGANVLTF. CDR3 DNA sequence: TGTGCCAGCAGCCCCCAGGGTCGAGATTTCTCTGGGGCCAACGTCCTGACTTTC.

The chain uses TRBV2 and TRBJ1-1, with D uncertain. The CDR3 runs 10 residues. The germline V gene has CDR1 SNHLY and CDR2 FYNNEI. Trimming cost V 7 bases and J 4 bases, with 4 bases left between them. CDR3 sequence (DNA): TGTGCCAGCACTCTCACTGAAGCTTTCTTT. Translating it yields CASTLTEAFF. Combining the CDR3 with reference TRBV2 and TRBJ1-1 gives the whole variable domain EPEVTQTPSHQVTQMGQEVILRCVPISNHLYFYWYRQILGQKVEFLVSFYNNEISEKSEIFDDQFSVERPDGSNFTLKIRSTKLEDSAMYFCASTLTEAFFGQGTRLTVV.

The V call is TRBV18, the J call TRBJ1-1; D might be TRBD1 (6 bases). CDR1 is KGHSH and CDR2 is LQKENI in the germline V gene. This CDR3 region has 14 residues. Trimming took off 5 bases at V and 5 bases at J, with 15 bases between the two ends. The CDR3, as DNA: TGTGCCAGCTCAACGCGGGGGCGCGGAACTGAAGCTTTCTTT. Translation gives CASSTRGRGTEAFF.

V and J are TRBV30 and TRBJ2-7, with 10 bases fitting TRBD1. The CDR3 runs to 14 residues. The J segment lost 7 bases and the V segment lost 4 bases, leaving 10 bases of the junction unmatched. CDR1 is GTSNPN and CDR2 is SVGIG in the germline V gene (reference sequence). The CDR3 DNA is TGTGCCTGGACCAGGGACAGGGGTAGGGGAGAGCAGTACTTC. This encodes CAWTRDRGRGEQYF. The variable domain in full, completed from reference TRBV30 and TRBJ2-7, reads SQTIHQWPATLVQPVGSPLSLECTVEGTSNPNLYWYRQAAGRGLQLLFYSVGIGQISSEVPQNLSASRPQDRQFILSSKKLLLSDSGFYLCAWTRDRGRGEQYFGPGTRLTVT.

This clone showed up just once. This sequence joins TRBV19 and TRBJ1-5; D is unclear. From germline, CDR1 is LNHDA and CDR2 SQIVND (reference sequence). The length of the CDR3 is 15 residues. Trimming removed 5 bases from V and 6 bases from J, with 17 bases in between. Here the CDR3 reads CASSSSNTRVQPQHF. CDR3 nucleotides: TGTGCCAGTAGTTCCTCGAACACACGGGTTCAGCCCCAGCATTTT.

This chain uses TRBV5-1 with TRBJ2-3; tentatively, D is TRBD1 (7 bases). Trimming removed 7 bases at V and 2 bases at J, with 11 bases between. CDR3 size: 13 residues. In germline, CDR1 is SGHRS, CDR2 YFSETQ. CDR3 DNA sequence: TGCGCCAGCCAGGGGGGTCCCACAGATACGCAGTATTTT. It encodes CASQGGPTDTQYF.

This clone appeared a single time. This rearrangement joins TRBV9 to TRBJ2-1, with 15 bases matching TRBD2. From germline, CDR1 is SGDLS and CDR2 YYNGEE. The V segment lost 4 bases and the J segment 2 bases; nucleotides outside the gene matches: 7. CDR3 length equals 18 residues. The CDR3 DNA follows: TGTGCCAGCAGCTTAGGACTAGCGGGAGGGCCGACCTACAATGAGCAGTTCTTC. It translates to CASSLGLAGGPTYNEQFF. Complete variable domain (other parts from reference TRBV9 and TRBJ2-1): DSGVTQTPKHLITATGQRVTLRCSPRSGDLSVYWYQQSLDQGLQFLIQYYNGEERAKGNILERFSAQQFPDLHSELNLSSLELGDSALYFCASSLGLAGGPTYNEQFFGPGTRLTVL.